This TCR beta chain is drawn from a study of T cells in Graves' hyperthyroidism and ophthalmopathy (dated 2019 in TCRdb). For context, the study as a whole: To identify distinguishing TCR V-J signatures, a discovery cohort of some 99 patients was used, comprising 43 with Graves' ophthalmopathy and 55 to 65 with stable Graves' hyperthyroidism. The paper describes TCR Vbeta CDR3 sequencing of 120 to 150 peripheral blood samples, made up of under 50 ophthalmopathy patients, roughly 72 hyperthyroidism patients and roughly 17 progressor patients. Prospective prediction of ophthalmopathy was tested in an independent validation cohort of under 20 hyperthyroidism patients and roughly 16 patients who later progressed to ophthalmopathy. The approximately 98 discovery patients were randomly divided into training and test sets at a 7:3 ratio. Thyroid tissue and blood T-cell repertoires from six or seven Graves' hyperthyroidism patients were also compared in the study. After blood sampling, hyperthyroidism patients were treated with methimazole at a starting dose of 30 mg daily, and ophthalmopathy patients were treated with high-dose intravenous methylprednisolone.

Any patient with an uncontrolled infection, another autoimmune disease, pregnancy or lactation was excluded. Diagnoses were based on clinical symptoms, serum thyroxine and TRAb, thyroid ultrasound and orbital computed tomography. Trizol reagent was used to extract total RNA, and RNA quality was then checked on an Agilent 2100 Bioanalyzer. CDR1 and CDR2 were assigned from the germline V gene as MNHEY and SVGAGI. From V the trimming removes 6 bases and from J it removes 4 bases, while the gene matches leave 8 bases of the junction unaccounted for. Taken from cysteine to phenylalanine, the CDR3 has 15 residues. Only CDR3 DNA remains: 45 bases, in frame from the first base. The TCR beta CDR3 regions were amplified from the RNA transcripts. The TCR CDR3 was subjected to a first round of RT-PCR using the HTBI primer set and the Qiagen OneStep RT-PCR kit. A second multiplex PCR round built the libraries, followed by size selection and purification. Libraries were sequenced paired-end with 100 bp reads on an Illumina HiSeq2000. From the authors' description of their analysis: Raw data were processed with SOAPnuke, discarding reads with adapters, uncalled bases, mean Phred below 15, or no exact constant-primer or identifier match. High-quality paired reads were merged using COPE v1.2.5, and each unique nucleotide sequence was defined as a clonotype. Clonotypes were aligned to IMGT TRBV, TRBD and TRBJ reference segments using MiTCR v1.1. Analysis was restricted to V-J combinations with a frequency above 0.0001, which covered about 99% of repertoires. The TCS score was defined as the ratio of F50 (clonal expansion) to E x V (chaos), calculated using BLOSUM62-based TCRdist between CDR3 peptides within each V-J. Welch's t-statistics and random forest reduced some 510 V-J features to 10 to 15, which were used in a naive Bayes classifier (R e1071). The Morisita-Horn index was used to measure how similar the thyroid and blood repertoires were. The raw public reads went through TCRdb reprocessing: fastp at Q25, MiXCR clone calling, in-frame beta chains kept. Rows are unified per CDR3 protein, each entry keeping the most common DNA and genes. TCRdb, not the original authors, processed these V and J calls. Present in this sample are 650,000 to 800,000 distinct CDR3 sequences, 45% of which were seen just once. The ten largest clones take up under 8% of the sample.

Concerning this clonotype itself: Which antigen it targets is not known. No base-level quality is on record; no much larger clone is a single base apart.

The study at large found these results: A model built on a 13 V-J signature distinguished ophthalmopathy from stable hyperthyroidism, reaching around 90% sensitivity and 81% to 83% specificity in cross-validation and 80%/75% in testing. No statistical method was used to fix the sample size in advance, and group allocation was not hidden from the investigators. In validation, the model predicted progression to ophthalmopathy with around 71% sensitivity and less than 80% specificity, a median of roughly seven months before onset. Most expanded thyroid clonotypes (frequency above 0.001) were also found in blood, which suggests that blood repertoires may mirror thyroid immune responses.

The V and J segments used are TRBV6-5 and TRBJ1-2, with 10 bases aligning to TRBD1. Source material: peripheral blood or thyroid tissue (not recorded which). The receptor was derived from an adult man with Graves' disease, either hyperthyroidism or ophthalmopathy (not recorded which). The sequence in DNA is TGTGCCAGCAGAGAATTAGACAGGGGGCCCTATGGCTACACCTTC. Its translation is CASRELDRGPYGYTF.